This T cell receptor (beta chain) stems from a study of Ad26.COV2.S vaccination and SARS-CoV-2 variants. Study as a whole: Ad26.COV2.S was injected intramuscularly once or twice, 56 days apart.

As for treatment: roughly 19 received Ad26.COV2.S at low or high dose, single or two shots; roughly five received placebo; per-sample allocation not given. Sample collection was performed on day 63 after the first vaccine or placebo injection. Boston supplied an adult donor aged 18-55 years. Its platform was an Ad26 vector, and its expressed antigen was Wuhan-strain SARS-CoV-2 spike. V was trimmed by 5 bases and J by 1 base, leaving 14 bases between them. Germline loops: CDR1 MDHEN, CDR2 SYDVKM. The CDR3 totals 15 residues. The assay was immunoSEQ multiplex PCR, and TCRdb's table has in-frame clones only and misses some. This repertoire shows about 440,000 clones, roughly 88% found once; its top ten account for under 4.5%.

The sequence came from a person aged 18-60 years who received the Ad26.COV2.S COVID-19 vaccine or a placebo. V and J are TRBV28 and TRBJ1-1; the D gene is possibly TRBD1 (5 bases). This specimen was peripheral blood, taken in a trial of Ad26.COV2.S vaccine versus placebo. The CDR3, as DNA: TGTGCCAGCAGTCTATCGGGGGTAGGGAACACTGAAGCTTTCTTT. Protein sequence: CASSLSGVGNTEAFF.